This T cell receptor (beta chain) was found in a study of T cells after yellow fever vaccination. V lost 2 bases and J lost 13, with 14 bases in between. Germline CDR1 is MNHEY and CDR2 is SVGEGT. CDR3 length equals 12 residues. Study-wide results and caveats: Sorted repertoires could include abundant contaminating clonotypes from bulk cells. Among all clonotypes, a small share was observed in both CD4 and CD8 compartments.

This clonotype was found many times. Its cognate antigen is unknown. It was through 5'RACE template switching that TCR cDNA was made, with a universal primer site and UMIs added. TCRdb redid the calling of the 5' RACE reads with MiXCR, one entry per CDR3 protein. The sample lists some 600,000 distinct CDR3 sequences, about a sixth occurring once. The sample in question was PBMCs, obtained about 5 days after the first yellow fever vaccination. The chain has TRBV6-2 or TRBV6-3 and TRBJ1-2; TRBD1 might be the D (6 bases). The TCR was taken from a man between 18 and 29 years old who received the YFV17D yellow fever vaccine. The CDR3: CASSYRTEHCTF. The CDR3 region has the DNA TGTGCCAGCAGTTACAGGACAGAACATTGCACCTTC.